This T cell receptor (beta chain) was retrieved from a study of blood T cell repertoires in COVID-19. Study details: Donors in the United States, Italy and Spain gave samples during acute or convalescent COVID-19.

Patients from Seattle were sampled longitudinally, starting during active infection. The table came from immunoSEQ multiplex PCR; TCRdb's copy has only in-frame clones and leaves some out. The repertoire includes some 190,000 clones, around 85% of them detected once, and approximately 7% sits in the top ten. The CDR3 is 13 amino acids. The chain joins TRBV21-1 to TRBJ2-7; the table assigns TRBD1, which was not confirmed against the DNA. TRBV21-1 is a pseudogene segment. Specimen: peripheral blood. The source of this sequence is a man older than 75 with COVID-19, enrolled during active disease. As DNA, the CDR3 is TGTGCCAGCCGCCGACAGGGGAGGGACGAGCAGTACTTC. This gives the protein CASRRQGRDEQYF.